This T cell receptor (beta chain) was identified during a study of breast tumors, draining lymph nodes, adjacent tissues. CDR1 is SNHLY and CDR2 is FYNNEI in the germline V gene. This CDR3 region has 13 residues. Trimming took off 4 bases at V and 0 bases at J, with 5 bases between the two ends. There are many counts of this clonotype. TCRdb redid the calling of the multiplex PCR reads with MiXCR, one entry per CDR3 protein. The data contain tens of thousands of distinct CDR3 sequences, more than 20% of them singletons. The source is a female donor with breast cancer. Some clones in this sample may be carry-over from other donors' samples. The sequencing sample was made of breast tumor tissue. The chain combines TRBV2 with TRBJ2-3; no firm D call. The CDR3 loop is CASSGDSTDTQYF. The CDR3 DNA is TGTGCCAGCAGTGGAGACAGCACAGATACGCAGTATTTT.